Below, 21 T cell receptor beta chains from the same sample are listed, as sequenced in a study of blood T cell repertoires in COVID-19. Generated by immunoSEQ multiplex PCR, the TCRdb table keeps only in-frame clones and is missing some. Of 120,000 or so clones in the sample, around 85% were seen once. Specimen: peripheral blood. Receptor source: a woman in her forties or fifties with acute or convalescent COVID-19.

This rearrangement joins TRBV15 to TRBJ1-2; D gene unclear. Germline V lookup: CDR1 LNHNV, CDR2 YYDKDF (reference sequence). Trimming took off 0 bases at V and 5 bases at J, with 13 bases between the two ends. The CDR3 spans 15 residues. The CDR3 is CATSRDLPRGYGYTF. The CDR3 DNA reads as TGTGCCACCAGCAGAGACCTCCCCCGGGGATATGGCTACACCTTC.

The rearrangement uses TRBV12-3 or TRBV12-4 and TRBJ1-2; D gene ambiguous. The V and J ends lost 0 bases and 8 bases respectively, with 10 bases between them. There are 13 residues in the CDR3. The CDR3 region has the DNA TGTGCCAGCAGTTTAGCGCGGGTAAGAGGCTACACCTTC. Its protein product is CASSLARVRGYTF.

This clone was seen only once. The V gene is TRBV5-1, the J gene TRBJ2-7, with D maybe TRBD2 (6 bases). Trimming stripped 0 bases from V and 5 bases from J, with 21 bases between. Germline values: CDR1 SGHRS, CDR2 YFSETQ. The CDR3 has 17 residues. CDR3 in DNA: TGCGCCAGCAGCTTGGCCGTGGTAGGGAGGTCCCCCCACGAGCAGTACTTC. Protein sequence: CASSLAVVGRSPHEQYF.

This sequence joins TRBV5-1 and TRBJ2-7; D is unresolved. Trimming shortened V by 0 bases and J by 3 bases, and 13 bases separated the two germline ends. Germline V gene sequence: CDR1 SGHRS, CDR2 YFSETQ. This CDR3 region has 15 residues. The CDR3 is CASSLVPGNFYEQYF. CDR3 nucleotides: TGCGCCAGCAGCTTGGTACCAGGTAATTTCTACGAGCAGTACTTC.

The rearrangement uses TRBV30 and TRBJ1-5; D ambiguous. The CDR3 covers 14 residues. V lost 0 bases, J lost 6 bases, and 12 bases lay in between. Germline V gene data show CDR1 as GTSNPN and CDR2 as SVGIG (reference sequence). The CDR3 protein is CAWSVLSVSQPQHF. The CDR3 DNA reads TGTGCCTGGAGTGTACTGTCGGTGAGTCAGCCCCAGCATTTT.

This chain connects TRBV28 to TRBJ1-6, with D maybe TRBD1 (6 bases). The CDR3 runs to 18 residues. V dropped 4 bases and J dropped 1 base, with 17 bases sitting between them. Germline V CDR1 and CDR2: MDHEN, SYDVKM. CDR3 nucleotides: TGTGCCAGCAGTTCCCCTACGGGACAAGGATCCTATAATTCACCCCTCCACTTT. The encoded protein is CASSSPTGQGSYNSPLHF. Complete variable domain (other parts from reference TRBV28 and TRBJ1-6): DVKVTQSSRYLVKRTGEKVFLECVQDMDHENMFWYRQDPGLGLRLIYFSYDVKMKEKGDIPEGYSVSREKKERFSLILESASTNQTSMYLCASSSPTGQGSYNSPLHFGNGTRLTVT.

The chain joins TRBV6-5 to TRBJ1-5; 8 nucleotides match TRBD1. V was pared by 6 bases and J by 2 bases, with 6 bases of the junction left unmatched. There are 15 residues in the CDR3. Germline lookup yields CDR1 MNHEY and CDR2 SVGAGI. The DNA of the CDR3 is TGTGCCAGCAGATCAGGGGGCATTGGCAATCAGCCCCAGCATTTT. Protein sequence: CASRSGGIGNQPQHF.

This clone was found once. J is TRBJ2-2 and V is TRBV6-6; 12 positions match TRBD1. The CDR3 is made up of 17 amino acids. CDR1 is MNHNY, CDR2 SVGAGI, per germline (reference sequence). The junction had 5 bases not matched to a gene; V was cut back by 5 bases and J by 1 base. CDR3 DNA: TGTGCCAGCAGTCTAGGGACAGGGGGCTTGAACACCGGGGAGCTGTTTTTT. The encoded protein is CASSLGTGGLNTGELFF.

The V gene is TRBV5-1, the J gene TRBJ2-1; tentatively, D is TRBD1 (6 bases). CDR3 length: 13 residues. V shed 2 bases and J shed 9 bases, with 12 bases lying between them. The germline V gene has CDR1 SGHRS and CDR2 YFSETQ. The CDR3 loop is CASSFDQGSEQFF. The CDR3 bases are TGCGCCAGCAGCTTTGATCAGGGGAGTGAGCAGTTCTTC.

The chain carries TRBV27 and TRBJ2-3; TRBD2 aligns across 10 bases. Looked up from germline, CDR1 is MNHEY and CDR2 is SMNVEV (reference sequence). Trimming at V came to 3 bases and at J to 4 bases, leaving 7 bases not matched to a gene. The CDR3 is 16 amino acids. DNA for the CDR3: TGTGCCAGCAGTTTCCTTCCGGGACTAGCGTCAGATACGCAGTATTTT. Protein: CASSFLPGLASDTQYF.

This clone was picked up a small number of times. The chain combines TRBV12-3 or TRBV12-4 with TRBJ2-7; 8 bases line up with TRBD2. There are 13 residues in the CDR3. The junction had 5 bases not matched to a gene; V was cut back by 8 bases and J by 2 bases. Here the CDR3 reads CASARGGAYEQYF. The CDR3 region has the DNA TGTGCCAGCGCCCGGGGGGGGGCCTACGAGCAGTACTTC.

The CDR3 reads CASRPPGQSKNIQYF. The CDR3 DNA sequence: TGTGCCAGCAGACCCCCGGGACAGAGCAAAAACATTCAGTACTTC. This chain connects TRBV6-6 to TRBJ2-4, with 7 bases matching TRBD1. V shed 6 bases, J shed 3 bases, and the junction held 8 bases outside the gene matches. Looked up from germline, CDR1 is MNHNY and CDR2 is SVGAGI (reference sequence). This CDR3 is 15 amino acids long.

CDR3 in amino acids: CASSYGSTGELFF. CDR3 bases: TGTGCCAGCAGTTACGGTAGCACCGGGGAGCTGTTTTTT. The chain links TRBV6-5 to TRBJ2-2; D gene unclear. The CDR3 has 13 amino acids. V was cut by 2 bases and J by 4 bases, with 5 bases left in between. Germline CDR1 and CDR2: MNHEY and SVGAGI.

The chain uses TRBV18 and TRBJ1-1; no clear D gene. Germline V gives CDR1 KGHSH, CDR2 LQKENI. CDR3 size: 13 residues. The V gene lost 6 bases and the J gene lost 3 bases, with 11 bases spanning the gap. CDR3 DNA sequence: TGTGCCAGCTCCCGGATCGGGGACACTGAAGCTTTCTTT. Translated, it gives CASSRIGDTEAFF. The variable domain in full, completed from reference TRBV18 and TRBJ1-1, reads NAGVMQNPRHLVRRRGQEARLRCSPMKGHSHVYWYRQLPEEGLKFMVYLQKENIIDESGMPKERFSAEFPKEGPSILRIQQVVRGDSAAYFCASSRIGDTEAFFGQGTRLTVV.

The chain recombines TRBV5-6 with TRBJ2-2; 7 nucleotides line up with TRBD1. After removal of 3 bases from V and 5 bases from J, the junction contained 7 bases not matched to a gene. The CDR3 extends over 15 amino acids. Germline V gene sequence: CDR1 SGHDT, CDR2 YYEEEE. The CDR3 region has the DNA TGTGCCAGCAGCTACCGAGACAGGGCGACCGGGGAGCTGTTTTTT. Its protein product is CASSYRDRATGELFF.

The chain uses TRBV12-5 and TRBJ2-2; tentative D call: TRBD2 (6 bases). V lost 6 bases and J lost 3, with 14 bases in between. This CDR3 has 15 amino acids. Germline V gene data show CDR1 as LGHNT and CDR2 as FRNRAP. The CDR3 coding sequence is TGTGCTAGTGGGCTTGGTTGGGGGGACACCGGGGAGCTGTTTTTT. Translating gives CASGLGWGDTGELFF. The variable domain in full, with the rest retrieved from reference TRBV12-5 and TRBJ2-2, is DARVTQTPRHKVTEMGQEVTMRCQPILGHNTVFWYRQTMMQGLELLAYFRNRAPLDDSGMPKDRFSAEMPDATLATLKIQPSEPRDSAVYFCASGLGWGDTGELFFGEGSRLTVL.

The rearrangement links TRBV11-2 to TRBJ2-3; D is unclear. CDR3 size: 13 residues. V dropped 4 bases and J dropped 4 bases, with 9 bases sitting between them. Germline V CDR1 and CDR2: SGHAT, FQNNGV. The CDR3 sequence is CASSSNVADTQYF. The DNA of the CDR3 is TGTGCCAGCAGCTCTAACGTTGCAGATACGCAGTATTTT.

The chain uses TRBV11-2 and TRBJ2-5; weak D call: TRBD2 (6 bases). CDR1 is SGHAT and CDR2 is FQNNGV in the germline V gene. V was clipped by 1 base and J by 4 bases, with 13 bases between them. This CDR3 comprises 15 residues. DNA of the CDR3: TGTGCCAGCAGCTTAGGGGACGGGGGAAGAGAGACCCAGTACTTC. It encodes CASSLGDGGRETQYF.

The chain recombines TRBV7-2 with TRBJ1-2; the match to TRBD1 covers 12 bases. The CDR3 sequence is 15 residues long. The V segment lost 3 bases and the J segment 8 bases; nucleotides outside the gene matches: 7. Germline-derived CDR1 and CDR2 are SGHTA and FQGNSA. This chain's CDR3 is CASSLAPGQGAGYTF. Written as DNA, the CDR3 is TGTGCCAGCAGCTTGGCACCGGGACAGGGGGCGGGCTACACCTTC.

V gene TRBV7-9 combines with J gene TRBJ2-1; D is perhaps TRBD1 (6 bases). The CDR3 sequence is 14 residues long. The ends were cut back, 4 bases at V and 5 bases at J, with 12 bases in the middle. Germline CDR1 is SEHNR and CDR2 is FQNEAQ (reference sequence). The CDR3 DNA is TGTGCCAGCAGCTCAACAGGGTTCAACAATGAGCAGTTCTTC. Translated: CASSSTGFNNEQFF. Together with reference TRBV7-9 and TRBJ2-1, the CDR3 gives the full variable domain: DTGVSQNPRHKITKRGQNVTFRCDPISEHNRLYWYRQTLGQGPEFLTYFQNEAQLEKSRLLSDRFSAERPKGSFSTLEIQRTEQGDSAMYLCASSSTGFNNEQFFGPGTRLTVL.

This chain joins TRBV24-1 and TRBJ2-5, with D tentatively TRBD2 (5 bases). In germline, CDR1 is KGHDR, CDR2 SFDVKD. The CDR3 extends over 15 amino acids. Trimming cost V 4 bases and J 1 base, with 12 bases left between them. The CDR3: CATSDPTGIQETQYF. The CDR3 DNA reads TGTGCCACCAGTGACCCGACGGGAATCCAAGAGACCCAGTACTTC.